What follows describes a single T cell receptor (beta chain). The data were obtained in a study of T cell changes during pregnancy in multiple sclerosis. Method: immunoSEQ multiplex PCR; TCRdb's copy keeps in-frame clones and lacks some. This sample carries 40,000 to 50,000 clones, 90% of them seen once, and the ten largest clones take roughly 10%. The CDR3 is 12 residues long. CDR1 is SQVTM, CDR2 ANQGSEA, per germline. The ends were cut back, 7 bases at V and 4 bases at J, with 11 bases in the middle. The chain links TRBV29-1 to TRBJ1-3, with unresolved D. The sample consisted of CD8+ T cells from peripheral blood mononuclear cells, taken in the first trimester of pregnancy. The TCR sequence derives from a female donor with multiple sclerosis, enrolled in a pregnancy study. Here the CDR3 DNA reads TGCAGCGCTCGGGATTTCGGAAACACCATATATTTT. Its translation: CSARDFGNTIYF.